One sample yielded the 24 T cell receptor beta chains listed below, sequenced in a study of molecular identifiers for immune sequencing clone quantification. TCRdb analysed the PCR reads with MiXCR anew, one entry per CDR3 protein. The sample yields around 480,000 distinct CDR3 sequences, roughly 25% seen once. Material: naive CD8+ T cells from blood, with Jurkat cell RNA spiked in. Documented subset: FACS-sorted CD8+CD4-CCR7+CD45RA+ naive T cells. These receptors all come from a human donor in good health. Some libraries in this study had Jurkat cell RNA spiked in.

The chain links TRBV28 to TRBJ1-4, with 10 bases identical to TRBD1. The ends lost 2 bases at V and 5 bases at J; junction bases unmatched: 5. The CDR3 covers 16 residues. The germline CDR1 and CDR2 sequences are MDHEN and SYDVKM. CDR3 bases: TGTGCCAGCAGTTTACACGGACAGGGGGAGAATGAAAAACTGTTTTTT. Protein sequence: CASSLHGQGENEKLFF.

This clonotype was found a few times. This sequence joins TRBV28 and TRBJ2-4; either TRBD1 or TRBD2 may fit D (5 bases each). This CDR3 has 15 amino acids. Between the trimmed V and J ends, which lost 5 bases and 8 bases, there was a span of 19 bases. Germline V gene lookup returns CDR1 MDHEN and CDR2 SYDVKM. DNA of the CDR3: TGTGCCAGCAGTACCAGACAGAGGGCTTTTTACATTCAGTACTTC. Amino acids: CASSTRQRAFYIQYF. Full variable domain (missing parts from reference TRBV28 and TRBJ2-4): DVKVTQSSRYLVKRTGEKVFLECVQDMDHENMFWYRQDPGLGLRLIYFSYDVKMKEKGDIPEGYSVSREKKERFSLILESASTNQTSMYLCASSTRQRAFYIQYFGAGTRLSVL.

Worth noting for this clonotype: A much larger clone lies one base from this, so it may be a read error. The rearrangement links TRBV29-1 to TRBJ2-7; TRBD2 might be the D (5 bases). This CDR3 is built from 11 residues. V gave up 4 bases and J gave up 5 bases, with 9 bases separating them. Looked up from germline, CDR1 is SQVTM and CDR2 is ANQGSEA. The chain's CDR3 is CSVGARDEQYF. Here the CDR3 DNA reads TGCAGCGTTGGGGCGAGGGACGAGCAGTACTTC.

The V gene is TRBV20-1, the J gene TRBJ2-7; 8 nucleotides match TRBD1. V dropped 2 bases and J dropped 3; count of bases not matched to a gene: 3. Germline-derived CDR1 and CDR2 are DFQATT and SNEGSKA (reference sequence). The CDR3 runs 13 residues. The CDR3 DNA is TGCAGTGCTAGACAGGGGGCCCACTACGAGCAGTACTTC. Translation gives CSARQGAHYEQYF.

This clonotype occurred a few times. This chain links TRBV24-1 with TRBJ2-1; the match to TRBD2 covers 10 bases. This CDR3 region has 18 residues. CDR1 and CDR2 (germline): KGHDR, SFDVKD. With 2 bases clipped from V and 4 bases from J, the junction kept 10 bases outside the gene matches. The CDR3 bases are TGTGCCACCAGTGATTCTACAGGGGCTAGCGGGAGTTACAATGAGCAGTTCTTC. Protein: CATSDSTGASGSYNEQFF.

The chain couples TRBV14 to TRBJ1-5; D is undetermined. CDR1 is SGHDN, CDR2 FVKESK, per germline. Trimming stripped 0 bases from V and 6 bases from J, with 3 bases between. CDR3 size: 12 residues. CDR3 sequence (DNA): TGTGCCAGCAGCCAAGATAGTCAGCCCCAGCATTTT. Amino acids: CASSQDSQPQHF. Together with reference TRBV14 and TRBJ1-5, the CDR3 gives the full variable domain: EAGVTQFPSHSVIEKGQTVTLRCDPISGHDNLYWYRRVMGKEIKFLLHFVKESKQDESGMPNNRFLAERTGGTYSTLKVQPAELEDSGVYFCASSQDSQPQHFGDGTRLSIL.

This clonotype has more than one count but fewer than ten. The rearrangement joins TRBV5-1 to TRBJ2-1, with 12 bases matching TRBD1. Germline-derived CDR1 and CDR2 are SGHRS and YFSETQ. This CDR3 region has 15 residues. V shed 3 bases, J shed 9 bases, and the junction held 7 bases outside the gene matches. As DNA, the CDR3 is TGCGCCAGCAGCTCCGGGACAGGGGGCGGGATTGAGCAGTTCTTC. Translation gives CASSSGTGGGIEQFF.

The chain links TRBV20-1 to TRBJ1-2, with D unclear. CDR3 length equals 16 residues. Trimming left V 3 bases short and J 5 bases short, with 22 bases between. Germline CDR1 is DFQATT and CDR2 is SNEGSKA (reference sequence). The CDR3, as DNA: TGCAGTGCTAGGAGGCTCCGTGACATCCATCCTTATGGCTACACCTTC. Encoded protein: CSARRLRDIHPYGYTF.

The gene calls are TRBV4-1 and TRBJ2-3, with a tentative D call TRBD2 (6 bases). Germline assignment: CDR1 MGHRA and CDR2 YSYEKL. CDR3 length: 17 residues. The V gene lost 5 bases and the J gene lost 4 bases, with 22 bases spanning the gap. CDR3 region: CASSIRTSLVLPDTQYF. The CDR3 nucleotides are TGCGCCAGCAGCATAAGAACTAGCTTGGTTCTCCCAGATACGCAGTATTTT.

In regard to this clonotype: This may come from a read error, since a much larger clone is one base off. For the CDR3, the DNA is TGTGCCAGCAGCTCCATAGCGGGGGGTTTCTGGGAGCAGTACTTC. It yields the protein CASSSIAGGFWEQYF. The chain employs TRBV7-2 and TRBJ2-7; 10 bases line up with TRBD2. Germline V lookup: CDR1 SGHTA, CDR2 FQGNSA. The CDR3 extends over 15 amino acids. J gave up 7 bases and V 4 bases, and 10 bases lay outside the gene matches.

In its sample, this clonotype was seen a few times. The chain couples TRBV28 to TRBJ2-7; weak D call: TRBD1 (5 bases). Germline V gene sequence: CDR1 MDHEN, CDR2 SYDVKM. This CDR3 has 14 residues. Trimming left V 3 bases short and J 2 bases short, with 11 bases between. The CDR3 here is CASSLRQLTYEQYF. CDR3 DNA: TGTGCCAGCAGTTTGAGACAGCTGACCTACGAGCAGTACTTC.

This clonotype has ten or more counts. The chain recombines TRBV2 with TRBJ1-2; D perhaps matches TRBD1 (5 bases). The length of the CDR3 is 13 residues. The V end was cut by 5 bases, the J end by 4 bases, with 11 bases between. Germline V gene lookup returns CDR1 SNHLY and CDR2 FYNNEI. This CDR3 is CASSPDTVYGYTF. In nucleotides, the CDR3 is TGTGCCAGCAGTCCGGACACCGTCTATGGCTACACCTTC.

This clonotype has ten or more counts. J is TRBJ2-5 and V is TRBV29-1; D call uncertain. V was pared by 7 bases and J by 2 bases, with 5 bases between. Germline-derived CDR1 and CDR2 are SQVTM and ANQGSEA. The CDR3 is 10 residues long. The CDR3 region is CSAMQETQYF. The CDR3 DNA reads TGCAGCGCAATGCAAGAGACCCAGTACTTC.

About this clonotype: This may be a read error, as it is one base from a much larger clone. V and J are TRBV4-3 and TRBJ1-2; 7 bases line up with TRBD1. V shed 4 bases and J 2 bases; nucleotides not matched to a gene: 7. The CDR3 is 15 residues long. Germline V gene data show CDR1 as LGHNA and CDR2 as YSLEER. The CDR3 spells CASSREEQGNYGYTF. CDR3 in DNA: TGCGCCAGCAGCCGAGAGGAACAGGGGAACTATGGCTACACCTTC.

The chain combines TRBV19 with TRBJ1-1, with a tentative D call TRBD1 (6 bases). Per the germline V gene, CDR1 is LNHDA and CDR2 is SQIVND (reference sequence). Trimming removed 7 bases at V and 1 base at J, with 16 bases between. This CDR3 has 15 amino acids. DNA of the CDR3: TGTGCCAGTATTCAAGGGACACGGGCGAACACTGAAGCTTTCTTT. It specifies CASIQGTRANTEAFF.

This clonotype was counted ten times or more. J is TRBJ1-1 and V is TRBV4-3; no definite D call. The CDR3 spans 14 residues. Per germline, CDR1 LGHNA and CDR2 YSLEER. Deletions cut 0 bases from V and 3 bases from J, with 8 bases between. Here the CDR3 reads CASSQDQGYTEAFF. The CDR3 region has the DNA TGCGCCAGCAGCCAAGATCAAGGTTACACTGAAGCTTTCTTT.

This clonotype was found many times. V is TRBV5-4 and J is TRBJ2-7; 7 bases match TRBD1. The V and J ends lost 2 bases and 0 bases, in that order; junction bases with no gene match: 5. Looked up from germline, CDR1 is SGHNT and CDR2 is YYREEE (reference sequence). The CDR3 totals 15 residues. The CDR3 DNA is TGTGCCAGCAGCTTCGGGACAGCTGCCTCCTACGAGCAGTACTTC. Encoded protein: CASSFGTAASYEQYF.

A remark on this clonotype: Likely a read error: the CDR3 ends without its conserved phenylalanine or tryptophan. J is TRBJ2-3 and V is TRBV7-8; D not certain. The CDR3 is 15 residues long. Per germline, CDR1 SGHVS and CDR2 FQNEAQ. V lost 5 bases and J 0 bases, leaving 12 bases between the germline ends. CDR3 DNA: TGTGCCAGCAGCCACACAGAAACTAGCACAGATACGCAGTATCTT. Translated, it gives CASSHTETSTDTQYL.

The table lists this clonotype with many counts. As DNA, the CDR3 is TGTGCCAGCAGCCACCAGAACACCGGGGAGCTGTTTTTT. Amino acids: CASSHQNTGELFF. V usage is TRBV3-1 and J usage is TRBJ2-2; D unclear. This CDR3 comprises 13 residues. Germline assignment: CDR1 LGHDT and CDR2 YNNKEL (reference sequence). The V end lost 3 bases, the J end lost 1 base, and 3 bases lay between the germline ends.

This clonotype has a handful of counts. This rearrangement joins TRBV9 to TRBJ1-3, with 7 bases aligning to TRBD1. This CDR3 is 16 amino acids long. CDR1 is SGDLS and CDR2 is YYNGEE in the germline V gene. V trimming: 4 bases; J trimming: 0 bases; junction bases outside the gene matches: 7. The CDR3 bases are TGTGCCAGCAGCTTGGGGACAGACTACTCTGGAAACACCATATATTTT. Its protein is CASSLGTDYSGNTIYF.

This clonotype was counted ten times or more. The chain combines TRBV20-1 with TRBJ2-7; 8 positions agree with TRBD1. CDR1 is DFQATT, CDR2 SNEGSKA, per germline (reference sequence). V lost 5 bases to trimming and J lost 2 bases; unmatched junction nucleotides: 5. CDR3 length: 13 residues. CDR3 sequence reads: CSAQDRETYEQYF. The DNA for the CDR3 is TGCAGTGCTCAGGACAGGGAGACCTACGAGCAGTACTTC.

This clonotype was picked up many times. V and J are TRBV4-1 and TRBJ2-1; D might be TRBD1 or TRBD2, each matching 5 bases. Germline CDR1 reads MGHRA; CDR2 reads YSYEKL. This CDR3 is 12 amino acids long. Trimming took 8 bases from V and 9 from J, leaving 14 bases between them. CDR3 sequence reads: CASSAGTAEQFF. CDR3 DNA: TGCGCCAGCTCTGCTGGGACCGCTGAGCAGTTCTTC.

The chain is built from TRBV4-3 and TRBJ2-3; TRBD2 agrees at 8 bases. The CDR3 is 20 amino acids. CDR1 is LGHNA and CDR2 is YSLEER in the germline V gene. The ends lost 0 bases at V and 0 bases at J; junction bases unmatched: 14. For the CDR3, the DNA is TGCGCCAGCAGCCAAGATTTCGGCCCGGGGGGGTCTTTTAGCACAGATACGCAGTATTTT. The encoded protein is CASSQDFGPGGSFSTDTQYF.

This clonotype was counted a few times. The chain uses TRBV6-2 or TRBV6-3 and TRBJ2-3, with D hard to call. CDR1 and CDR2 from the germline V gene are MNHEY and SVGEGT. The germline V and J ends were trimmed by 8 bases and 0 bases, with 3 bases remaining between them. The CDR3 is made up of 11 amino acids. The CDR3 loop is CASQSTDTQYF. As DNA, the CDR3 is TGTGCCAGCCAAAGCACAGATACGCAGTATTTT.